The 28 T cell receptor beta chains listed next were all sequenced from one sample in a study of blood T cell repertoires in COVID-19. The repertoire was sequenced with immunoSEQ multiplex PCR; TCRdb's copy has only in-frame clones and lacks some. Among about 280,000 clones listed, 87% were seen once. The sample comprised PBMCs or T cells enriched from blood (not recorded which). These receptors all stem from a woman aged 40 to 50 who had recovered from COVID-19.

V is TRBV4-1 and J is TRBJ2-7, with TRBD2 identical over 9 bases. The germline V gene has CDR1 MGHRA and CDR2 YSYEKL. After removal of 4 bases from V and 4 bases from J, the junction contained 20 bases not matched to a gene. CDR3 size: 19 residues. DNA of the CDR3: TGCGCCAGCAGCCCCAGTGGTAGCGGGAGTCGTCCAAGAGGTTACGAGCAGTACTTC. The encoded protein is CASSPSGSGSRPRGYEQYF.

This chain uses TRBV6-5 with TRBJ2-7, with 7 bases matching TRBD2. This CDR3 is 15 amino acids long. Trimming at V came to 5 bases and at J to 3 bases, leaving 10 bases not matched to a gene. The germline V gene encodes CDR1 MNHEY and CDR2 SVGAGI. The CDR3 here is CASSIQLRGIYEQYF. Here the CDR3 DNA reads TGTGCCAGCAGTATACAGTTGCGGGGGATCTACGAGCAGTACTTC.

The chain has TRBV4-1 and TRBJ2-3; 10 nucleotides agree with TRBD2. Per germline, CDR1 MGHRA and CDR2 YSYEKL. The CDR3 covers 15 residues. Trimming cost V 2 bases and J 9 bases; bases outside gene matches: 8. CDR3 sequence: CASSQRELAGSTQYF. For the CDR3, the DNA is TGCGCCAGCAGCCAAAGAGAACTAGCGGGATCCACGCAGTATTTT.

The chain links TRBV7-9 to TRBJ1-6, with D hard to call. The CDR3 is 17 amino acids. V lost 2 bases and J lost 0, with 11 bases in between. Germline lookup yields CDR1 SEHNR and CDR2 FQNEAQ (reference sequence). CDR3 coding DNA: TGTGCCAGCAGCTTATTCGGGGAGAGCTCCTATAATTCACCCCTCCACTTT. It translates to CASSLFGESSYNSPLHF.

CDR3 residues: CASGPGGLYNEQFF. The CDR3 nucleotides read TGTGCTAGTGGTCCAGGGGGCCTCTACAATGAGCAGTTCTTC. The chain combines TRBV12-5 with TRBJ2-1; 8 bases fit TRBD1. Germline CDR1 reads LGHNT; CDR2 reads FRNRAP. Germline trimming cut 5 bases from V and 3 bases from J; bases unmatched to any gene: 3. The CDR3 consists of 14 residues.

The chain links TRBV28 to TRBJ1-5; the D is unclear. V lost 2 bases and J 7 bases, leaving 15 bases between the germline ends. This CDR3 spans 15 amino acids. Germline V gene lookup returns CDR1 MDHEN and CDR2 SYDVKM. CDR3 residues: CASSLTAGPGQPQHF. Written as DNA, the CDR3 is TGTGCCAGCAGTTTAACGGCGGGTCCCGGGCAGCCCCAGCATTTT.

The chain couples TRBV7-8 to TRBJ2-7; weak D call: TRBD1 (5 bases). V lost 6 bases to trimming and J lost 3 bases, with 15 bases between them. CDR3 length: 14 amino acids. Germline CDR1 SGHVS, CDR2 FQNEAQ. CDR3 DNA: TGTGCCAGCAGTTTAACCCATGACAGCTACGAGCAGTACTTC. This sequence encodes CASSLTHDSYEQYF.

The chain combines TRBV7-2 with TRBJ1-5; the match to TRBD1 covers 9 bases. With V trimmed by 5 bases and J by 6 bases, 8 bases remained unmatched. Looked up from germline, CDR1 is SGHTA and CDR2 is FQGNSA. The CDR3 sequence is 15 residues long. The CDR3 here is CASSRTGEFGQPQHF. CDR3 bases: TGTGCCAGCAGCCGGACAGGGGAATTCGGTCAGCCCCAGCATTTT.

The chain employs TRBV2 and TRBJ1-5; 8 bases are a match to TRBD1. The CDR3 loop spans 16 amino acids. Per germline, CDR1 SNHLY and CDR2 FYNNEI. V shed 6 bases and J 7 bases; nucleotides not matched to a gene: 14. The CDR3 loop reads CASSQGRTGTGQPQHF. As DNA, the CDR3 is TGTGCCAGCAGCCAAGGACGGACAGGGACGGGGCAGCCCCAGCATTTT.

V is TRBV5-5 and J is TRBJ2-7, with 10 bases aligning to TRBD1. This CDR3 is 15 amino acids long. V was pared by 4 bases and J by 2 bases, with 6 bases of the junction left unmatched. CDR1 SGHKS and CDR2 YYEKEE come from the germline V gene (reference sequence). The CDR3 coding sequence is TGTGCCAGCAGCATCTCCGGGACAGGGGCCTACGAGCAGTACTTC. It translates to CASSISGTGAYEQYF.

The CDR3 protein is CASRDNRSRNTGELFF. CDR3 in DNA: TGCGCCAGCAGGGATAACAGGAGTAGAAACACCGGGGAGCTGTTTTTT. The chain employs TRBV23-1 and TRBJ2-2; D is perhaps TRBD1 (5 bases). TRBV23-1 is placed among ORFs of uncertain function. This CDR3 is 16 amino acids long. Trimming took 6 bases from V and 2 from J, leaving 16 bases between them.

The chain is built from TRBV6-5 and TRBJ2-1; tentative D call: TRBD2 (6 bases). Germline CDR1 and CDR2: MNHEY and SVGAGI. Trimming left V 4 bases short and J 5 bases short, with 9 bases between. The CDR3 is 13 amino acids. CDR3 amino acids: CASSFRLDNEQFF. In nucleotides, the CDR3 is TGTGCCAGCAGTTTCCGACTAGACAATGAGCAGTTCTTC.

This clone was detected a few times. This CDR3 is CASSLSNAAPQHF. CDR3 bases: TGTGCCAGCAGCTTATCCAACGCGGCGCCCCAGCATTTT. The rearrangement joins TRBV7-9 to TRBJ1-5; D remains unclear. V was trimmed by 2 bases and J by 9 bases, leaving 11 bases between them. The V gene's germline CDR1 is SEHNR and CDR2 FQNEAQ (reference sequence). The CDR3 runs to 13 residues.

The chain has TRBV7-9 and TRBJ2-3, with 7 bases fitting TRBD1. V shed 5 bases and J 3 bases; nucleotides not matched to a gene: 8. The CDR3 is 15 amino acids. Looked up from germline, CDR1 is SEHNR and CDR2 is FQNEAQ (reference sequence). As DNA, the CDR3 is TGTGCCAGCAGCAGGAACAGGGGTGTTACAGATACGCAGTATTTT. The encoded protein is CASSRNRGVTDTQYF.

The chain joins TRBV4-2 to TRBJ2-1; TRBD2 agrees at 14 bases. The CDR3 totals 17 residues. V shed 0 bases, J shed 7 bases, and the junction held 5 bases outside the gene matches. Germline values: CDR1 LGHNA, CDR2 YNFKEQ. As DNA, the CDR3 is TGTGCCAGCAGCCAAGACGGGACTAGCGGGAGAGGGAATGAGCAGTTCTTC. Translated: CASSQDGTSGRGNEQFF.

Only a few counts were recorded for this clone. The chain carries TRBV19 and TRBJ1-5; possible D gene TRBD1, 5 bases. The germline V gene has CDR1 LNHDA and CDR2 SQIVND (reference sequence). With 3 bases removed from V and 7 bases from J, the gap between germline ends came to 10 bases. This CDR3 region has 13 residues. CDR3 residues: CASSMGGKQPQHF. CDR3 coding DNA: TGTGCCAGTAGTATGGGGGGTAAACAGCCCCAGCATTTT.

The chain links TRBV6-1 to TRBJ2-4; TRBD1 is a possible D gene (6 bases). Looked up from germline, CDR1 is MNHNS and CDR2 is SASEGT. Trimming removed 2 bases from V and 13 bases from J, with 12 bases in between. This CDR3 is 12 amino acids long. The CDR3 sequence is CASSELDTGQYF. DNA of the CDR3: TGTGCCAGCAGTGAACTAGATACAGGGCAGTACTTC.

The chain couples TRBV7-8 to TRBJ1-2; D is undetermined. Trimming shortened V by 1 base and J by 1 base, and 7 bases separated the two germline ends. The CDR3 has 14 residues. CDR1 is SGHVS and CDR2 is FQNEAQ in the germline V gene. The CDR3 coding sequence is TGTGCCAGCAGCTTAGTCGTCGGTAACTATGGCTACACCTTC. This sequence encodes CASSLVVGNYGYTF. Complete variable domain (other parts from reference TRBV7-8 and TRBJ1-2): GAGVSQSPRYKVAKRGQDVALRCDPISGHVSLFWYQQALGQGPEFLTYFQNEAQLDKSGLPSDRFFAERPEGSVSTLKIQRTQQEDSAVYLCASSLVVGNYGYTFGSGTRLTVV.

This clone was recorded a few times. The rearrangement links TRBV28 to TRBJ2-1, with 8 nucleotides matching TRBD2. Germline trimming cut 6 bases from V and 6 bases from J; bases unmatched to any gene: 10. CDR1 MDHEN and CDR2 SYDVKM come from the germline V gene. The CDR3 is made up of 15 amino acids. The CDR3 loop reads CASRGGGRILNEQFF. The CDR3 DNA sequence: TGTGCCAGCAGGGGGGGCGGGAGGATTCTCAATGAGCAGTTCTTC.

The rearrangement joins TRBV5-1 to TRBJ2-1; D perhaps matches TRBD2 (5 bases). Germline V CDR1 and CDR2: SGHRS, YFSETQ. With 2 bases removed from V and 2 bases from J, the gap between germline ends came to 11 bases. This CDR3 is built from 15 residues. CDR3 in amino acids: CASSLGSAAYNEQFF. The CDR3 DNA sequence: TGCGCCAGCAGCTTAGGTAGCGCTGCCTACAATGAGCAGTTCTTC.

The CDR3 protein is CASSLGPRAQGGYTF. The CDR3 DNA is TGTGCCAGCAGCTTAGGACCCAGGGCGCAGGGGGGCTACACCTTC. This sequence joins TRBV7-6 and TRBJ1-2; TRBD1 is a possible D gene (6 bases). The germline V gene has CDR1 SGHVS and CDR2 FNYEAQ. The V gene lost 1 base and the J gene lost 8 bases, with 17 bases spanning the gap. This CDR3 contains 15 residues.

The J gene is TRBJ2-5, the V gene TRBV7-9; a possible D gene is TRBD2 (6 bases). Germline CDR1 SEHNR, CDR2 FQNEAQ (reference sequence). The CDR3 contains 17 residues. Trimming removed 6 bases at V and 1 base at J, with 21 bases between. The CDR3 region has the DNA TGTGCCAGCAGTCCCCCCGGGGGTACCCCCTTCCAAGAGACCCAGTACTTC. Amino acids: CASSPPGGTPFQETQYF.

This chain uses TRBV6-2 or TRBV6-3 with TRBJ1-2, with D unresolved. Germline V gene data show CDR1 as MNHEY and CDR2 as SVGEGT. V was clipped by 6 bases and J by 4 bases, with 9 bases between them. This CDR3 comprises 12 residues. For the CDR3, the DNA is TGTGCCAGCAGCCAATCTTCCTATGGCTACACCTTC. As protein: CASSQSSYGYTF.

V is TRBV6-5 and J is TRBJ2-2; the match to TRBD1 covers 8 bases. Unmatched junction bases numbered 9, after V lost 2 bases and J lost 7 bases. Germline V gene data show CDR1 as MNHEY and CDR2 as SVGAGI. The CDR3 has 16 amino acids. The chain's CDR3 is CASSYVPQGARGELFF. CDR3 DNA: TGTGCCAGCAGTTACGTTCCGCAGGGGGCGCGCGGGGAGCTGTTTTTT.

The gene calls are TRBV28 and TRBJ2-1; 9 positions agree with TRBD2. Looked up from germline, CDR1 is MDHEN and CDR2 is SYDVKM. The CDR3 runs 14 residues. V lost 5 bases and J lost 3; bases outside the gene matches: 2. The CDR3 protein is CASSVAGVYNEQFF. The CDR3 bases are TGTGCCAGCAGTGTAGCGGGAGTCTACAATGAGCAGTTCTTC.

The chain couples TRBV6-5 to TRBJ1-6; perhaps TRBD1 as D (6 bases). Germline V gene sequence: CDR1 MNHEY, CDR2 SVGAGI. The CDR3 length is 15 residues. The V end was cut by 3 bases, the J end by 14 bases, with 20 bases between. The CDR3 DNA reads TGTGCCAGCAGTTATTCCAATAGGGGACAAAAGGCCCTCCACTTT. It encodes CASSYSNRGQKALHF.

The CDR3, as DNA: TGTGCCAGCAGTTCTGCGGACTCCAATGAGCAGTTCTTC. Translation: CASSSADSNEQFF. The chain carries TRBV28 and TRBJ2-1; tentative D call: TRBD2 (5 bases). CDR1 is MDHEN, CDR2 SYDVKM, per germline. V was shortened by 4 bases and J by 6 bases, with 10 bases between the two germline ends. The CDR3 is 13 amino acids.

The chain employs TRBV3-1 (or the pseudogene TRBV3-2) and TRBJ2-3; TRBD1 matches 7 bases. The germline V gene encodes CDR1 LGHDT and CDR2 YNNKEL (reference sequence). V shed 2 bases, J shed 1 base, and the junction held 6 bases outside the gene matches. CDR3 length: 16 residues. CDR3 DNA sequence: TGTGCCAGCAGCCAACGGAAGGGGGCGGGCACAGATACGCAGTATTTT. Amino acid sequence: CASSQRKGAGTDTQYF.